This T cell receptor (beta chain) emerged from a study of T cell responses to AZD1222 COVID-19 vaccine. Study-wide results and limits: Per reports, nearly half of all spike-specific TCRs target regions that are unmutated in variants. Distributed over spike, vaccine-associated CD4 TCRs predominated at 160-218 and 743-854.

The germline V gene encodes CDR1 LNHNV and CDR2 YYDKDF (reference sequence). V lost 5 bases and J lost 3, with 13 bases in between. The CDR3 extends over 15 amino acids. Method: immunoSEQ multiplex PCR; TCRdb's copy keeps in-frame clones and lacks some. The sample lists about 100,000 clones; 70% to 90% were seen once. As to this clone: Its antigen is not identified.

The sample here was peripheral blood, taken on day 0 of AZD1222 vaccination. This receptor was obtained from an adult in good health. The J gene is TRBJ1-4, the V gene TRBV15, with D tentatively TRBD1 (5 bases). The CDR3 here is CATSVPSGPNEKLFF. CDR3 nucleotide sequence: TGTGCCACCAGCGTACCGTCGGGGCCTAATGAAAAACTGTTTTTT.